Presented here are 17 T cell receptor beta chains from one specimen sequenced in a study of blood T cells in healthy people across ages. Primed by a sample-barcoded 5' primer and a J-beta primer mix, a second PCR proceeded for roughly 6 to 12 cycles. MiXCR, run by TCRdb on the 5' RACE reads, gives a single entry per CDR3 protein. The sample comprises 600,000 to 1,000,000 distinct CDR3 sequences, roughly 60% of which are singletons, and 20% to 25% rests with the top ten. Sequencing used blood. These receptors originate from a man aged 30-40 years in good health.

CDR3 nucleotides: TGTGCCAGCAGTTTAGCAGGGTTCGACGAGCAGTACTTC. This gives the protein CASSLAGFDEQYF. The V call is TRBV12-3 or TRBV12-4, the J call TRBJ2-5, with unresolved D. The DNA end is more similar to TRBJ2-7, so the J call may be wrong. The CDR3 covers 13 residues.

The V call is TRBV6-4, the J call TRBJ2-1, with D unclear. This CDR3 region has 13 residues. Looked up from germline, CDR1 is MRHNA and CDR2 is SNTAGT. Trimming removed 0 bases at V and 8 bases at J, with 8 bases between. The CDR3 DNA sequence: TGTGCCAGCAGTGACTCTGTAACCGATGAGCAGTTCTTC. This translates into CASSDSVTDEQFF.

In its sample, this clonotype was seen once. This chain uses TRBV5-1 with TRBJ2-5; D uncertain. Trimming took 0 bases from V and 1 from J, leaving 10 bases between them. Per germline, CDR1 SGHRS and CDR2 YFSETQ. The CDR3 spans 15 residues. CDR3 residues: CASSLDGQSQETQYF. In DNA form, the CDR3 reads TGCGCCAGCAGCTTGGACGGGCAGAGCCAAGAGACCCAGTACTTC.

The chain couples TRBV4-1 to TRBJ2-3; no reliable D call. The germline V gene encodes CDR1 MGHRA and CDR2 YSYEKL. This CDR3 is 15 amino acids long. Deletions cut 1 base from V and 0 bases from J, with 8 bases between. The CDR3 here is CASSQAAPSTDTQYF. The CDR3 coding sequence is TGCGCCAGCAGCCAAGCGGCACCAAGCACAGATACGCAGTATTTT.

This clonotype appeared a few times. This CDR3 is CASSLEHVSYNEQFF. The DNA of the CDR3 is TGCGCCAGCAGCTTGGAGCACGTCTCCTACAATGAGCAGTTCTTC. The genes are TRBV5-1 and TRBJ2-1; D ambiguous. Trimming shortened V by 0 bases and J by 0 bases, and 7 bases separated the two germline ends. From germline, CDR1 is SGHRS and CDR2 YFSETQ. This CDR3 spans 15 amino acids.

The sample holds a few counts of this clonotype. The chain combines TRBV10-3 with TRBJ2-5; D may correspond to TRBD1 or TRBD2 (6 bases each). The CDR3 totals 15 residues. V gave up 0 bases and J gave up 4 bases, with 12 bases separating them. The V gene's germline CDR1 is ENHRY and CDR2 SYGVKD. This CDR3 reads CAISESLGGLETQYF. The CDR3 DNA sequence: TGTGCCATCAGTGAGTCCCTCGGGGGCTTAGAGACCCAGTACTTC.

This clonotype has more than one count but fewer than ten. This sequence joins TRBV6-5 and TRBJ1-5; tentative D call: TRBD1 (6 bases). Looked up from germline, CDR1 is MNHEY and CDR2 is SVGAGI. The CDR3 consists of 14 residues. Between the trimmed V and J ends, which lost 5 bases and 5 bases, there was a span of 13 bases. The CDR3 region has the DNA TGTGCCAGCAGTCCGGACAGTGCCGATCAGCCCCAGCATTTT. Protein: CASSPDSADQPQHF.

The genes are TRBV7-2 and TRBJ2-1; D gene ambiguous. This CDR3 is 15 amino acids long. Trimming left V 5 bases short and J 0 bases short, with 11 bases between. Germline assignment: CDR1 SGHTA and CDR2 FQGNSA. For the CDR3, the DNA is TGTGCCAGCAGCCCCACCCCAAGCTCCTACAATGAGCAGTTCTTC. The encoded protein is CASSPTPSSYNEQFF.

This chain connects TRBV10-2 to TRBJ2-5; perhaps D is TRBD1 or TRBD2 (5 bases each). The tail of the sequence fits TRBJ2-7 better, so the J call may be wrong. Germline V gene lookup returns CDR1 WSHSY and CDR2 SAAADI. The CDR3 extends over 14 amino acids. Written as DNA, the CDR3 is TGCGCCAGCAGTGAGTCGGGGGATTTCCCCGAGCAGTACTTC. Its protein product is CASSESGDFPEQYF.

This clonotype was counted between two and nine times. The chain uses TRBV27 and TRBJ2-7; 12 bases match TRBD1. Trimming took 8 bases from V and 7 from J; bases not matched to a gene: 6. CDR1 MNHEY and CDR2 SMNVEV come from the germline V gene (reference sequence). There are 13 residues in the CDR3. The CDR3 DNA follows: TGTGCCAGCCGGGACAGGGGGCTAGGGGAGCAGTACTTC. Its translation is CASRDRGLGEQYF.

V and J are TRBV4-2 and TRBJ2-3; no firm D call. This CDR3 has 13 residues. The V gene lost 0 bases and the J gene lost 6 bases, with 7 bases spanning the gap. Germline V gene lookup returns CDR1 LGHNA and CDR2 YNFKEQ. CDR3 in amino acids: CASSQDLGDTQYF. The CDR3 coding sequence is TGTGCCAGCAGCCAAGATTTGGGGGATACGCAGTATTTT.

This rearrangement joins TRBV15 to TRBJ2-1, with D perhaps TRBD1 (6 bases). CDR1 and CDR2 (germline): LNHNV, YYDKDF (reference sequence). This CDR3 spans 18 amino acids. The V end lost 3 bases, the J end lost 0 bases, and 18 bases lay between the germline ends. CDR3 sequence reads: CATSRDTKGGFSYNEQFF. The CDR3 DNA reads as TGTGCCACCAGCAGGGATACGAAAGGGGGTTTCTCCTACAATGAGCAGTTCTTC.

CDR3: CASSQTPTRGTSTDTQYF. CDR3 nucleotide sequence: TGTGCCAGCAGCCAAACCCCCACCCGGGGTACTAGCACAGATACGCAGTATTTT. The chain links TRBV3-1 to TRBJ2-3; perhaps TRBD2 as D (5 bases). This CDR3 is built from 18 residues. CDR1 and CDR2 (germline): LGHDT, YNNKEL (reference sequence). Trimming stripped 2 bases from V and 0 bases from J, with 18 bases between.

The chain is built from TRBV29-1 and TRBJ1-1, with D possibly being TRBD1 (6 bases). The CDR3 has 13 amino acids. V was shortened by 3 bases and J by 4 bases, with 12 bases between the two germline ends. Germline CDR1 is SQVTM and CDR2 is ANQGSEA. The CDR3 DNA reads as TGCAGCGTTGAGGGGGCAGTGGGCACTGAAGCTTTCTTT. Protein product: CSVEGAVGTEAFF.

This clonotype has a handful of counts. The chain combines TRBV7-2 with TRBJ2-7; possible D gene TRBD1, 6 bases. Trimming stripped 5 bases from V and 5 bases from J, with 13 bases between. The germline V gene has CDR1 SGHTA and CDR2 FQGNSA. The CDR3 is made up of 13 amino acids. CDR3 DNA: TGTGCCAGCAGCCGAGACAGGTCCCACGAGCAGTACTTC. It yields the protein CASSRDRSHEQYF. Full variable domain (remainder filled in from reference TRBV7-2 and TRBJ2-7): GAGVSQSPSNKVTEKGKDVELRCDPISGHTALYWYRQSLGQGLEFLIYFQGNSAPDKSGLPSDRFSAERTGGSVSTLTIQRTQQEDSAVYLCASSRDRSHEQYFGPGTRLTVT.

The chain has TRBV14 and TRBJ2-1, with 11 bases fitting TRBD2. This CDR3 comprises 14 residues. The V gene end was trimmed by 7 bases and the J gene end by 10 bases; junction bases not matched to a gene: 9. Germline values: CDR1 SGHDN, CDR2 FVKESK. The CDR3 bases are TGTGCCAGCATGAAGGGTCTAGCGGGAGGAGAGCAGTTCTTC. It is translated as CASMKGLAGGEQFF.

This rearrangement joins TRBV5-1 to TRBJ2-1; D possibly matches TRBD1 or TRBD2 (7 bases each). The V and J ends lost 4 bases and 10 bases respectively, with 18 bases between them. Germline V gene sequence: CDR1 SGHRS, CDR2 YFSETQ. This CDR3 region has 14 residues. CDR3 residues: CASSPSWGGGEQFF. The CDR3 nucleotides read TGCGCCAGCAGCCCCTCTTGGGGAGGGGGCGAGCAGTTCTTC.